This T cell receptor (beta chain) was identified during a study of PD-1 blockade in classical Hodgkin lymphoma. Libraries were prepared by immunoSEQ multiplex PCR; TCRdb keeps only in-frame clonotypes and omits some of them. Among 25,000 to 35,000 clones listed, about 86% were seen once. Time point indicated: cycle 4 day 1 (C4D1), after 5 to 7 weeks of nivolumab. Exposure to brentuximab vedotin varied, and each patient had relapsed following autologous stem cell transplantation. It was by magnetic negative selection that CD4+ T cells were purified from thawed PBMCs. Each best response was a complete response, a partial response or progressive disease. The CDR3 is made up of 12 amino acids. Germline V gives CDR1 MNHEY, CDR2 SVGAGI. V dropped 6 bases and J dropped 8 bases, with 10 bases sitting between them.

The receptor comes from a human donor with classical Hodgkin lymphoma. The chain has TRBV6-5 and TRBJ2-2; possibly TRBD1 for D (5 bases). This specimen consisted of CD4+ T cells from blood, obtained before the fourth cycle of nivolumab. The CDR3 DNA is TGTGCCAGCAGGGGGCCGCTTGGGGAGCTGTTTTTT. Translating gives CASRGPLGELFF.